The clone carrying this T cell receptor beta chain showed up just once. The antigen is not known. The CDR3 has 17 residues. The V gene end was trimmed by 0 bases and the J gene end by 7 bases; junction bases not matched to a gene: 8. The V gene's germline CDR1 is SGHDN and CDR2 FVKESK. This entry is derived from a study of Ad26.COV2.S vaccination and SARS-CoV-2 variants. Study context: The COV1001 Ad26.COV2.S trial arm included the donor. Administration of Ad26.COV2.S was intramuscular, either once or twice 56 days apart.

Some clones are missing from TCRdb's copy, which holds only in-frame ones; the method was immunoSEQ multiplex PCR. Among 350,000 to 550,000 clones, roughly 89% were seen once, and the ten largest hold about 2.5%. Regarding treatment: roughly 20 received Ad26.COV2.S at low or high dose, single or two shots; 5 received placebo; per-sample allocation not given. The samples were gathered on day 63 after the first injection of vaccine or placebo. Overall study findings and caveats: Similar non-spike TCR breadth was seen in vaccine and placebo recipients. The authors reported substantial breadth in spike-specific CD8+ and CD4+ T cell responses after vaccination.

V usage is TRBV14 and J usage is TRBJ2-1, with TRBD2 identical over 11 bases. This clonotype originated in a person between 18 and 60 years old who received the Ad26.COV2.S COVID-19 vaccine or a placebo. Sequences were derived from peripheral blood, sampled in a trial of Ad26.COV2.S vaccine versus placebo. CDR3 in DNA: TGTGCCAGCAGCCAAGACGTACTAGCGGGAGATGAAAATGAGCAGTTCTTC. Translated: CASSQDVLAGDENEQFF.